These 21 T cell receptor beta chains came from one sample sequenced in a study of identical twins. TCRdb passed the 5' RACE reads through MiXCR, listing each CDR3 protein once. The data show 550,000 to 800,000 distinct CDR3 sequences, around 7.4% seen once. The same specimen was also included in a second study, on yellow fever vaccine responses in identical twins.

The sample taken for sequencing was PBMCs. The receptors stem from a woman in her late teens or twenties in good health.

Ten or more counts support this clonotype. The rearrangement links TRBV10-1 to TRBJ2-1, with D possibly called TRBD1 or TRBD2 (6 bases each). The CDR3 sequence is 17 residues long. Trimming removed 0 bases from V and 0 bases from J, with 12 bases in between. Germline-derived CDR1 and CDR2 are WNHNN and SYGVQD (reference sequence). The CDR3 loop is CASSESGGLSSYNEQFF. CDR3 coding DNA: TGCGCCAGCAGTGAGTCTGGGGGGCTGAGCTCCTACAATGAGCAGTTCTTC.

CDR3 protein: CSAHGTATLDTQYF. The CDR3 bases are TGCAGTGCCCACGGGACAGCTACGTTGGATACGCAGTATTTT. The chain is built from TRBV29-1 and TRBJ2-3, with TRBD1 matching 7 bases. Germline CDR1 is SQVTM and CDR2 is ANQGSEA. The CDR3 runs 14 residues.

In its sample, this clonotype was seen many times. J is TRBJ1-4 and V is TRBV5-1; D ambiguous. The V end lost 2 bases, the J end lost 3 bases, and 11 bases lay between the germline ends. The CDR3 is 15 residues long. Germline assignment: CDR1 SGHRS and CDR2 YFSETQ. The CDR3 coding sequence is TGCGCCAGCAGCTTTCAAAGGGAGGCTAATGAAAAACTGTTTTTT. This encodes CASSFQREANEKLFF.

The sample holds many counts of this clonotype. The gene calls are TRBV15 and TRBJ2-5; D not certain. V lost 0 bases, J lost 1 base, and 6 bases lay in between. CDR1 is LNHNV, CDR2 YYDKDF, per germline (reference sequence). CDR3 length equals 14 residues. For the CDR3, the DNA is TGTGCCACCAGCAGAGACCCAGGCCAAGAGACCCAGTACTTC. This sequence encodes CATSRDPGQETQYF.

This clonotype was counted at least ten times. The V and J genes are TRBV5-1 and TRBJ1-1; 9 bases match TRBD1. The CDR3 extends over 14 amino acids. Trimming removed 4 bases from V and 5 bases from J; junction bases left unmatched: 6. The germline V gene encodes CDR1 SGHRS and CDR2 YFSETQ. CDR3 sequence reads: CASSPGTGKTEAFF. CDR3 coding DNA: TGCGCCAGCAGCCCCGGGACAGGGAAGACTGAAGCTTTCTTT.

This clonotype was detected many times. The chain uses TRBV19 and TRBJ1-2; D possibly corresponds to TRBD1 (5 bases). The germline V and J ends were trimmed by 2 bases and 0 bases, with 10 bases remaining between them. Germline V gene lookup returns CDR1 LNHDA and CDR2 SQIVND (reference sequence). This CDR3 region has 15 residues. The CDR3 bases are TGTGCCAGTAGTATATCGGGGCGGACTAACTATGGCTACACCTTC. It codes for CASSISGRTNYGYTF.

This clonotype was counted at least ten times. This rearrangement joins TRBV11-2 to TRBJ1-5, with D possibly being TRBD1 (5 bases). Germline CDR1 is SGHAT and CDR2 is FQNNGV. The germline V and J ends were trimmed by 4 bases and 7 bases, with 11 bases remaining between them. This CDR3 region has 13 residues. This chain's CDR3 is CASSSQGEQPQHF. Here the CDR3 DNA reads TGTGCCAGCAGCTCTCAAGGGGAACAGCCCCAGCATTTT.

In its sample, this clonotype was seen a few times. This chain joins TRBV6-1 and TRBJ1-5, with D perhaps TRBD1 (5 bases). Germline loops: CDR1 MNHNS, CDR2 SASEGT. The CDR3 extends over 15 amino acids. Trimming cost V 1 base and J 6 bases, with 13 bases left between them. The CDR3: CASSEDGTTAQPQHF. CDR3 coding DNA: TGTGCCAGCAGTGAAGATGGGACCACGGCTCAGCCCCAGCATTTT.

The J gene is TRBJ2-1, the V gene TRBV4-1; D ambiguous. The CDR3 runs 15 residues. The germline CDR1 and CDR2 sequences are MGHRA and YSYEKL. The ends were cut back, 4 bases at V and 4 bases at J, with 14 bases in the middle. CDR3 DNA: TGCGCCAGCAGCCTGGGGTTATCCCCTTACAATGAGCAGTTCTTC. Amino acids: CASSLGLSPYNEQFF.

The chain carries TRBV5-5 and TRBJ2-7; D is possibly TRBD2 (5 bases). Germline CDR1 and CDR2: SGHKS and YYEKEE (reference sequence). The CDR3 runs to 14 residues. The germline V and J ends were trimmed by 4 bases and 2 bases, with 13 bases remaining between them. CDR3 residues: CASSPHPGAYEQYF. As DNA, the CDR3 is TGTGCCAGCAGCCCCCACCCCGGGGCCTACGAGCAGTACTTC.

The J gene is TRBJ2-5, the V gene TRBV5-1; 7 bases match TRBD1. The CDR3 has 12 residues. V dropped 5 bases and J dropped 5; count of bases not matched to a gene: 3. CDR1 and CDR2 (germline): SGHRS, YFSETQ. CDR3 protein: CASRQGMETQYF. Here the CDR3 DNA reads TGCGCCAGCAGACAGGGGATGGAGACCCAGTACTTC.

The V gene is TRBV27, the J gene TRBJ2-7; possible D gene TRBD1, 6 bases. The CDR3 contains 15 residues. The germline CDR1 and CDR2 sequences are MNHEY and SMNVEV (reference sequence). Trimming pared 6 bases from V and 0 bases from J, leaving 15 bases between. CDR3 sequence (DNA): TGTGCCAGCAGGGGGGCCGGGGCTAGCTCCTACGAGCAGTACTTC. The encoded protein is CASRGAGASSYEQYF.

V gene TRBV12-3 or TRBV12-4 combines with J gene TRBJ1-6; the D gene is possibly TRBD1 (6 bases). Trimming took off 3 bases at V and 7 bases at J, with 10 bases between the two ends. CDR3 length: 14 residues. CDR3 sequence (DNA): TGTGCCAGCAGTTTGTCCCAGGGGAATTCACCCCTCCACTTT. Protein product: CASSLSQGNSPLHF.

There are many counts of this clonotype. The V call is TRBV6-1, the J call TRBJ1-5; TRBD1 matches at 7 bases. This CDR3 spans 19 amino acids. The germline CDR1 and CDR2 sequences are MNHNS and SASEGT. Unmatched junction bases numbered 19, after V lost 8 bases and J lost 0 bases. The CDR3 loop is CASEIGQAKWQPSNQPQHF. The CDR3 region has the DNA TGTGCCAGCGAAATCGGACAGGCCAAATGGCAACCTAGCAATCAGCCCCAGCATTTT.

The sample holds a few counts of this clonotype. The rearrangement uses TRBV5-1 and TRBJ2-4, with TRBD2 matching 11 bases. Germline CDR1 and CDR2: SGHRS and YFSETQ. CDR3 length: 15 amino acids. V shed 6 bases, J shed 1 base, and the junction held 3 bases outside the gene matches. The CDR3 nucleotides are TGCGCCAGCACCCGACTAGCGGGGGCCAAAAACATTCAGTACTTC. Translating gives CASTRLAGAKNIQYF.

This clonotype was seen many times. The genes are TRBV5-1 and TRBJ2-3, with unresolved D. Per germline, CDR1 SGHRS and CDR2 YFSETQ. Between the trimmed V and J ends, which lost 4 bases and 2 bases, there was a span of 11 bases. This CDR3 has 14 residues. The CDR3 bases are TGCGCCAGCAGCATACTGACTCTCACAGATACGCAGTATTTT. Translating gives CASSILTLTDTQYF.

This clonotype was detected a few times. Here the CDR3 DNA reads TGTGCCAGCTCTTGGACTAGCGGGATGCTCATCCCCTACGAGCAGTACTTC. It yields the protein CASSWTSGMLIPYEQYF. The genes are TRBV2 and TRBJ2-7; TRBD2 aligns across 12 bases. This CDR3 comprises 17 residues. Per germline, CDR1 SNHLY and CDR2 FYNNEI. J lost 2 bases, V lost 8 bases, and 13 bases had no gene match.

This clonotype was seen more than once but under ten times. V and J are TRBV4-1 and TRBJ1-1, with no clear D. This CDR3 has 15 residues. CDR1 and CDR2 (germline): MGHRA, YSYEKL. Between the trimmed V and J ends, which lost 1 base and 6 bases, there was a span of 15 bases. The chain's CDR3 is CASSQGPGGRPEAFF. The CDR3 nucleotides read TGCGCCAGCAGCCAAGGGCCGGGTGGGCGCCCTGAAGCTTTCTTT.

Only a few counts were recorded for this clonotype. V gene TRBV6-1 combines with J gene TRBJ1-5, with D tentatively TRBD1 (6 bases). The V gene lost 3 bases and the J gene lost 7 bases, with 19 bases spanning the gap. The CDR3 is 16 residues long. The V gene's germline CDR1 is MNHNS and CDR2 SASEGT. CDR3 loop: CASSERGAAGTQPQHF. The CDR3 DNA reads as TGTGCCAGCAGTGAGAGGGGGGCAGCAGGCACGCAGCCCCAGCATTTT.

This clonotype was recorded a few times. The V and J genes are TRBV12-3 or TRBV12-4 and TRBJ2-4, with D uncertain. This CDR3 contains 15 residues. Trimming pared 1 base from V and 3 bases from J, leaving 10 bases between. The CDR3 here is CASSLGWVVKNIQYF. In nucleotides, the CDR3 is TGTGCCAGCAGTTTAGGGTGGGTAGTCAAAAACATTCAGTACTTC.

This clonotype showed up just a few times. The gene calls are TRBV5-1 and TRBJ2-1; D possibly matches TRBD1 or TRBD2 (5 bases each). Trimming removed 4 bases from V and 7 bases from J, with 21 bases in between. The CDR3 consists of 16 residues. CDR1 and CDR2 from the germline V gene are SGHRS and YFSETQ. CDR3 sequence (DNA): TGCGCCAGCAGCCCCCCCGGGGCGGATTTTACGAATGAGCAGTTCTTC. The encoded protein is CASSPPGADFTNEQFF. Filled out from reference TRBV5-1 and TRBJ2-1, the complete variable domain reads KAGVTQTPRYLIKTRGQQVTLSCSPISGHRSVSWYQQTPGQGLQFLFEYFSETQRNKGNFPGRFSGRQFSNSRSEMNVSTLELGDSALYLCASSPPGADFTNEQFFGPGTRLTVL.